This TCR beta chain was documented in a study of T cells in Graves' hyperthyroidism and ophthalmopathy. Turning to the study itself: Pretreatment peripheral blood was obtained at initial diagnosis.

RNA transcripts were the template for amplifying TCR beta CDR3 regions. First-round RT-PCR of the TCR CDR3 relied on the HTBI primer set. MiXCR was run by TCRdb on the multiplex PCR reads, yielding one entry per CDR3 protein. Among about 420,000 distinct CDR3 sequences listed, 15% to 17% were seen once. Hyperthyroidism in the patients, aged 18 to 65, was newly diagnosed and under 2 months in duration. Uncontrolled infections, other autoimmune diseases, pregnancy or lactation led to exclusion of patients. Extraction of PBMCs used approximately 10 ml of fresh peripheral blood. This clonotype was found many times. This receptor was identified in a woman younger than 35 with Graves' hyperthyroidism. The sample consisted of blood.

CDR3 nucleotide sequence: TGTGCCAGCAGCCCTGTTAGGGCGAATGAGCAGTTCTTC. Its translation: CASSPVRANEQFF. The rearrangement links TRBV11-2 to TRBJ2-1; no definite D call. Germline CDR1 SGHAT, CDR2 FQNNGV. The CDR3 spans 13 residues. V was pared by 5 bases and J by 7 bases, with 12 bases between.